A single TCR beta chain is shown here with its context. Its antigen is unidentified. The TCR beta libraries were generated through quantitative 5'-RACE incorporating molecular barcodes. Each CDR3 protein is one row after TCRdb ran MiXCR on the 5' RACE reads. The data contain about 700,000 distinct CDR3 sequences, under 20% of them seen just once; the ten biggest clones take up under 20%. The sample belongs to a study of CD8 T cells in ankylosing spondylitis. Study findings and constraints: Clones tied to disease were said to be significantly enriched in matched ankylosing spondylitis synovial fluid. Within ankylosing spondylitis blood, a TCR beta motif made up of under 10 highly homologous variants appeared to be characteristic. The authors found the disease-linked clones to be CD8+ and relatively rare in peripheral blood.

Sequenced material: blood, either unsorted or a sorted T cell fraction (not recorded which). This TCR derives from a male donor with ankylosing spondylitis.

CDR3 sequence reads: CASSLGRTTSPGELFF. CDR3 nucleotides: TGTGCCAGCAGTTTAGGGCGGACAACTAGTCCCGGGGAGCTGTTTTTT. This rearrangement joins TRBV12-3 or TRBV12-4 to TRBJ2-2, with D perhaps given as TRBD1 or TRBD2 (5 bases each). The length of the CDR3 is 16 residues. With 1 base removed from V and 6 bases from J, the gap between germline ends came to 15 bases.